This TCR beta chain was found in a study of T cell clones after liver transplantation. Findings and caveats of the study: The donor-reactive repertoire was only partly measurable in two subjects, lacking donor cells. Graft donor-reactive T cells possibly entered the graft instead of undergoing deletion.

Germline-derived CDR1 and CDR2 are SGHTA and FQGNSA. The CDR3 consists of 14 residues. With 2 bases removed from V and 6 bases from J, the gap between germline ends came to 13 bases. Profiled with immunoSEQ multiplex PCR; TCRdb holds only in-frame clones, not every one. The table lists some 61,000 clones, over 60% of them singletons. With regard to this clone: The target antigen is unknown.

The origin of this receptor is a human patient who received a liver transplant. Some T cells may be the graft donor's. Sequencing was performed on CD4+ T cells from blood, taken at the 22-month timepoint. V gene TRBV7-2 combines with J gene TRBJ1-1; D perhaps matches TRBD1 (6 bases). The CDR3 loop reads CASSLQGRSAEAFF. The CDR3 DNA reads as TGTGCCAGCAGCTTACAGGGGAGGAGCGCTGAAGCTTTCTTT.